The 20 T cell receptor beta chains presented below share a single source sample, sequenced in a study of T cell changes during pregnancy in multiple sclerosis. Profiling relied on immunoSEQ multiplex PCR, and the TCRdb table lists in-frame clones only, not all of them. Among tens of thousands of clones listed, about 90% were seen once. Sequencing was performed on peripheral blood, taken in the second trimester of pregnancy. The receptors come from a female donor with multiple sclerosis, enrolled in a pregnancy study.

The chain links TRBV5-6 to TRBJ1-2; 10 nucleotides line up with TRBD1. V shed 4 bases and J 5 bases; nucleotides not matched to a gene: 2. The germline gives CDR1 SGHDT, CDR2 YYEEEE. The CDR3 consists of 13 residues. The CDR3 loop reads CASSPGQGYGYTF. The CDR3 region has the DNA TGTGCCAGCAGCCCGGGACAGGGGTATGGCTACACCTTC.

This sequence joins TRBV2 and TRBJ2-7, with D unclear. The CDR3 sequence is 15 residues long. The V end was cut by 1 base, the J end by 3 bases, with 13 bases between. Germline V lookup: CDR1 SNHLY, CDR2 FYNNEI. This CDR3 is CASSEEAGPFYEQYF. Here the CDR3 DNA reads TGTGCCAGCAGTGAAGAGGCAGGTCCTTTCTACGAGCAGTACTTC.

The rearrangement uses TRBV29-1 and TRBJ1-3; D not certain. Per germline, CDR1 SQVTM and CDR2 ANQGSEA. The CDR3 sequence is 14 residues long. The ends were cut back, 4 bases at V and 0 bases at J, with 10 bases in the middle. This CDR3 reads CSVVGSHSGNTIYF. The CDR3 DNA reads TGCAGCGTTGTGGGCAGTCACTCTGGAAACACCATATATTTT.

The chain has TRBV27 and TRBJ2-1, with D possibly being TRBD1 (5 bases). Germline V CDR1 and CDR2: MNHEY, SMNVEV (reference sequence). The CDR3 is made up of 12 amino acids. V was cut by 3 bases and J by 12 bases, with 12 bases left in between. CDR3: CASSFRGSVQFF. In DNA, the CDR3 is TGTGCCAGCAGTTTTAGGGGAAGTGTGCAGTTCTTC.

The CDR3 sequence is CASSVRPRGIEGNTIYF. The CDR3 coding sequence is TGTGCCAGCAGCGTACGTCCAAGAGGCATTGAAGGAAACACCATATATTTT. The chain couples TRBV9 to TRBJ1-3; D ambiguous. The CDR3 is 17 residues long. V lost 1 base to trimming and J lost 4 bases, with 18 bases between them. CDR1 and CDR2 (germline): SGDLS, YYNGEE.

Notes on this clone: The junction does not match germline at one end; this may be a read error. The chain is built from TRBV7-7 and TRBJ2-5, with 8 nucleotides matching TRBD2. This CDR3 contains 12 residues. Germline values: CDR1 SSHAT, CDR2 FNYEAQ (reference sequence). CDR3 in DNA: TGTGCTAGCAGTTACCTCGGGGGGGCCCAGTACTTC. It is translated as CASSYLGGAQYF.

V gene TRBV11-2 combines with J gene TRBJ1-1; D is uncertain. V gave up 5 bases and J gave up 1 base, with 5 bases separating them. Germline V lookup: CDR1 SGHAT, CDR2 FQNNGV. CDR3 length equals 12 residues. CDR3 DNA: TGTGCCAGCAGCCTGTCGAACACTGAAGCTTTCTTT. Protein sequence: CASSLSNTEAFF.

The chain carries TRBV7-2 and TRBJ2-1; 11 bases fit TRBD2. After removal of 5 bases from V and 2 bases from J, the junction contained 8 bases not matched to a gene. This CDR3 is 17 amino acids long. Germline CDR1 and CDR2: SGHTA and FQGNSA. CDR3 region: CASSGQVAGGPYNEQFF. The CDR3 DNA reads TGTGCCAGCAGCGGACAAGTAGCGGGGGGGCCCTACAATGAGCAGTTCTTC.

The chain joins TRBV2 to TRBJ1-5; 9 bases fit TRBD1. The CDR3 is 13 amino acids. Germline CDR1 and CDR2: SNHLY and FYNNEI. V was clipped by 8 bases and J by 4 bases; unmatched bases: 3. This CDR3 reads CASSGTGNQPQHF. Written as DNA, the CDR3 is TGTGCCAGCTCCGGGACAGGGAATCAGCCCCAGCATTTT.

The V gene is TRBV18, the J gene TRBJ1-2; D uncertain. The germline V gene encodes CDR1 KGHSH and CDR2 LQKENI. The CDR3 is made up of 13 amino acids. V was pared by 3 bases and J by 4 bases, with 9 bases between. The CDR3 reads CASSPGLSYGYTF. The DNA of the CDR3 is TGTGCCAGCTCACCCGGACTCAGCTATGGCTACACCTTC. Complete variable domain (other parts from reference TRBV18 and TRBJ1-2): NAGVMQNPRHLVRRRGQEARLRCSPMKGHSHVYWYRQLPEEGLKFMVYLQKENIIDESGMPKERFSAEFPKEGPSILRIQQVVRGDSAAYFCASSPGLSYGYTFGSGTRLTVV.

Here the CDR3 reads CASSLQGLEKLFF. CDR3 bases: TGTGCCAGCAGCTTGCAGGGGTTAGAAAAACTGTTTTTT. The J gene is TRBJ1-4, the V gene TRBV5-4; possible D gene TRBD1, 6 bases. Germline V gene data show CDR1 as SGHNT and CDR2 as YYREEE (reference sequence). V was cut by 1 base and J by 8 bases, with 9 bases left in between. The CDR3 extends over 13 amino acids. The full variable domain, in which reference TRBV5-4 and TRBJ1-4 provide the parts outside the CDR3, is ETGVTQSPTHLIKTRGQQVTLRCSSQSGHNTVSWYQQALGQGPQFIFQYYREEENGRGNFPPRFSGLQFPNYSSELNVNALELDDSALYLCASSLQGLEKLFFGSGTQLSVL.

The chain couples TRBV27 to TRBJ1-2, with D perhaps TRBD1 (5 bases). This CDR3 comprises 14 residues. Germline CDR1 is MNHEY and CDR2 is SMNVEV (reference sequence). The germline V and J ends were trimmed by 5 bases and 3 bases, with 13 bases remaining between them. CDR3 residues: CASSRAGGDYGYTF. CDR3 DNA: TGTGCCAGCAGTCGGGCGGGGGGGGACTATGGCTACACCTTC.

The chain's CDR3 is CASRKGGYTGELFF. Here the CDR3 DNA reads TGTGCCAGCAGAAAGGGAGGTTACACCGGGGAGCTGTTTTTT. This chain joins TRBV11-3 and TRBJ2-2; D perhaps matches TRBD2 (6 bases). The CDR3 length is 14 residues. With 6 bases removed from V and 3 bases from J, the gap between germline ends came to 11 bases. Germline V gene sequence: CDR1 SGHNT, CDR2 YENEEA.

The chain has TRBV30 and TRBJ2-5; D not certain. Germline CDR1 and CDR2: GTSNPN and SVGIG (reference sequence). The V end lost 5 bases, the J end lost 5 bases, and 9 bases lay between the germline ends. This CDR3 contains 11 residues. In nucleotides, the CDR3 is TGTGCCTGGGATCGGTCGGAGACCCAGTACTTC. It is translated as CAWDRSETQYF. Full variable domain (rest looked up from reference TRBV30 and TRBJ2-5): SQTIHQWPATLVQPVGSPLSLECTVEGTSNPNLYWYRQAAGRGLQLLFYSVGIGQISSEVPQNLSASRPQDRQFILSSKKLLLSDSGFYLCAWDRSETQYFGPGTRLLVL.

V and J are TRBV18 and TRBJ2-7, with 8 bases matching TRBD1. The CDR3 runs to 13 residues. Trimming at V came to 5 bases and at J to 5 bases, leaving 5 bases not matched to a gene. Germline values: CDR1 KGHSH, CDR2 LQKENI. CDR3 nucleotides: TGTGCCAGCTCAGCCGGGACAGGTCACGAGCAGTACTTC. Translated, it gives CASSAGTGHEQYF.

The chain carries TRBV13 and TRBJ2-1; weak D call: TRBD2 (5 bases). CDR3 size: 15 residues. The germline V gene encodes CDR1 PRHDT and CDR2 FYEKMQ (reference sequence). Trimming removed 2 bases at V and 7 bases at J, with 15 bases between. The CDR3 loop reads CASSLTIGGRNEQFF. CDR3 sequence (DNA): TGTGCCAGCAGCTTAACGATAGGTGGGAGAAATGAGCAGTTCTTC.

This chain uses TRBV10-3 with TRBJ2-5; D gene unclear. The closer fit of TRBJ2-7 to the DNA end suggests the J call may be wrong. From germline, CDR1 is ENHRY and CDR2 SYGVKD. The length of the CDR3 is 13 residues. CDR3 in amino acids: CAISESTLYEQYF. The CDR3 coding sequence is TGTGCCATCAGTGAGTCAACTCTCTACGAGCAGTACTTC.

The V gene is TRBV5-8, the J gene TRBJ2-1; 7 bases line up with TRBD1. The V gene end was trimmed by 7 bases and the J gene end by 5 bases; junction bases not matched to a gene: 15. This CDR3 is 16 amino acids long. Germline CDR1 reads SGHTS; CDR2 reads YDEGEE. This chain's CDR3 is CASVLGPGQFNNEQFF. DNA for the CDR3: TGTGCCAGCGTCCTCGGACCGGGACAGTTTAACAATGAGCAGTTCTTC.

The rearrangement uses TRBV7-9 and TRBJ1-3; D is perhaps TRBD1 (5 bases). The germline V and J ends were trimmed by 5 bases and 5 bases, with 16 bases remaining between them. Germline values: CDR1 SEHNR, CDR2 FQNEAQ (reference sequence). The CDR3 runs 15 residues. The CDR3 nucleotides read TGTGCCAGCAGCGATTTAACAGGTGTGAGAAACACCATATATTTT. Translating it yields CASSDLTGVRNTIYF.

This chain joins TRBV27 and TRBJ2-3; a possible D gene is TRBD2 (5 bases). The CDR3 loop spans 12 amino acids. Looked up from germline, CDR1 is MNHEY and CDR2 is SMNVEV (reference sequence). V was pared by 2 bases and J by 6 bases, with 6 bases between. The CDR3 DNA reads TGTGCCAGCAGTTTAAGAGGGGATACGCAGTATTTT. It specifies CASSLRGDTQYF.